The entry below describes one TCR beta chain. Cohort 3 recovery required two negative PCRs, clearance, or symptom resolution. The table came from immunoSEQ multiplex PCR; TCRdb's copy has only in-frame clones and leaves some out. The repertoire holds about 320,000 clones, approximately 88% seen once, with 5% in the top ten. This specimen belongs to a study of blood T cell repertoires in COVID-19. Trimming removed 3 bases at V and 2 bases at J, with 15 bases between. The CDR3 is made up of 15 amino acids. CDR1 is DFQATT and CDR2 is SNEGSKA in the germline V gene (reference sequence). This receptor was identified in a man under 40 who had recovered from COVID-19. The sample comprised PBMCs or T cells enriched from blood (not recorded which). The chain recombines TRBV20-1 with TRBJ2-3; the D is unclear. The CDR3 region is CSASPPFPSTDTQYF. In DNA, the CDR3 is TGCAGTGCTAGTCCCCCTTTTCCGTCCACAGATACGCAGTATTTT.